The source of this TCR beta chain is a study of response to subunit inactivated influenza vaccine. Germline CDR1 is ENHRY and CDR2 is SYGVKD. The CDR3 extends over 13 amino acids. V was pared by 6 bases and J by 4 bases, with 12 bases between. Notes on the study in general: T cells newly recruited by each seasonal influenza vaccination are few, the authors suggested.

MiXCR was run by TCRdb on the RT-PCR reads, yielding one entry per CDR3 protein. The table has approximately 500,000 distinct CDR3 sequences, 10% to 15% seen once. The count of this clonotype is one. What it recognizes is unknown. Source: PBMCs from blood, taken more than 35 days after vaccination. The V call is TRBV10-3, the J call TRBJ1-1; D gene unclear. The receptor's source is a man aged 50 to 60 who received an inactivated influenza vaccine. The CDR3 DNA follows: TGTGCCATCAGGTTTGCTCTGGGCACTGAAGCTTTCTTT. Amino acids: CAIRFALGTEAFF.